What follows are 3 T cell receptor beta chains derived from one specimen sequenced in a study of CD8 T cells in ankylosing spondylitis. Using its own MiXCR run on the 5' RACE reads, TCRdb lists one record per CDR3 protein. The data show about 250,000 distinct CDR3 sequences, with 32% seen just once and roughly 4% held by the top ten. Input material: blood, either unsorted or a sorted T cell fraction (not recorded which). The receptor set was obtained from a male donor with ankylosing spondylitis or in good health (not recorded which).

The gene calls are TRBV29-1 and TRBJ2-2; TRBD1 is a possible D gene (5 bases). The CDR3 runs to 13 residues. Trimming removed 3 bases at V and 6 bases at J, with 11 bases between. Germline V lookup: CDR1 SQVTM, CDR2 ANQGSEA. Here the CDR3 DNA reads TGCAGCGTTGAGCGCAGGGCTGCCGGGGAGCTGTTTTTT. Residues: CSVERRAAGELFF.

This chain uses TRBV5-1 with TRBJ1-1; TRBD1 matches at 7 bases. This CDR3 is built from 14 residues. Germline CDR1 is SGHRS and CDR2 is YFSETQ. The V gene end was trimmed by 4 bases and the J gene end by 2 bases; junction bases not matched to a gene: 5. Here the CDR3 reads CASSQGQPNTEAFF. CDR3 sequence (DNA): TGCGCCAGCAGCCAGGGACAGCCTAACACTGAAGCTTTCTTT.

The V and J genes are TRBV12-3 or TRBV12-4 and TRBJ2-5, with D possibly being TRBD1 (5 bases). This CDR3 comprises 14 residues. Trimming cost V 5 bases and J 5 bases, with 15 bases left between them. In DNA, the CDR3 is TGTGCCAGCAGTGAGAGAACAGGTTTGGAGACCCAGTACTTC. Amino acids: CASSERTGLETQYF.